The entry below describes one T cell receptor beta chain. The data are from a study of blood T cell repertoires in COVID-19. For the study at large: The analysed material was cDNA or gDNA that came from T cells, B-cell-depleted T cells, or PBMCs.

In the original analysis: Quantification of nucleated cells was approximated via reference gene primer amplification. Method: immunoSEQ multiplex PCR; TCRdb's copy keeps in-frame clones and lacks some. The V and J calls and the clone size are those of that table, but D and trimming were determined from the DNA. Among roughly 140,000 clones listed, approximately 83% were seen once. The CDR3 contains 17 residues. V lost 5 bases, J lost 0 bases, and 14 bases lay in between. Germline V lookup: CDR1 SGHTA, CDR2 FQGTGA. The origin of this receptor is a woman aged 60-75 years with COVID-19, enrolled during active disease. Specimen: peripheral blood. This rearrangement joins TRBV7-3 to TRBJ2-6; weak D call: TRBD1 (6 bases). The CDR3, as DNA: TGTGCCAGCAGCCCCCCGACAGGACCCTCTGGGGCCAACGTCCTGACTTTC. This gives the protein CASSPPTGPSGANVLTF.